This TCR beta chain was sequenced during a study of T-cell reconstitution after alpha-beta-depleted transplantation in children. The library targeted TCRbeta and was prepared with unique molecular identifiers. TCRdb fed the PCR reads into MiXCR, producing one record per CDR3 protein. The sample lists 90,000 to 130,000 distinct CDR3 sequences; about 9.3% were seen once. This clonotype was seen at least ten times. Between the trimmed V and J ends, which lost 4 bases and 6 bases, there was a span of 13 bases. The V gene's germline CDR1 is SGHDT and CDR2 YYEEEE. The CDR3 is 13 amino acids. Sequencing was performed on PBMCs from the stem cell graft donor, taken from the stem cell graft. The V call is TRBV5-6, the J call TRBJ1-1; no reliable D call. The receptor was derived from a human donor who donated a stem cell graft to a child with acute lymphoblastic leukemia. The CDR3 loop reads CASSTTRVSEAFF. DNA of the CDR3: TGTGCCAGCAGCACAACTCGGGTCTCTGAAGCTTTCTTT.